This record looks at one T cell receptor (beta chain) sequence and its context. Its specificity is unknown. In germline, CDR1 is SGHRS, CDR2 YFSETQ. The CDR3 totals 15 residues. Trimming shortened V by 0 bases and J by 4 bases, and 10 bases separated the two germline ends. With 60 Vbeta and 13 Jbeta primers, the PCR was carried out. The data were produced by immunoSEQ multiplex PCR, yet TCRdb's version contains in-frame clones alone and is incomplete. The sample lists 100,000 or so clones, about 80% seen once, with roughly 4.1% in the top ten. Whereas donors were nominally healthy upon sampling, unrecorded immune exposures were probable. This record belongs to a study of cytomegalovirus exposure and HLA in healthy donors. Study-level findings and limits: What TCR beta sequences reportedly achieved was accurate prediction of HLA-A and HLA-B alleles in most subjects.

Sequencing input: PBMCs. The source is a middle-aged man in good health and CMV-seronegative. The chain has TRBV5-1 and TRBJ1-4, with a weak D call TRBD1 (6 bases). The CDR3 DNA follows: TGCGCCAGCAGCTTGGAGGGACACCTTAATGAAAAACTGTTTTTT. Encoded protein: CASSLEGHLNEKLFF.